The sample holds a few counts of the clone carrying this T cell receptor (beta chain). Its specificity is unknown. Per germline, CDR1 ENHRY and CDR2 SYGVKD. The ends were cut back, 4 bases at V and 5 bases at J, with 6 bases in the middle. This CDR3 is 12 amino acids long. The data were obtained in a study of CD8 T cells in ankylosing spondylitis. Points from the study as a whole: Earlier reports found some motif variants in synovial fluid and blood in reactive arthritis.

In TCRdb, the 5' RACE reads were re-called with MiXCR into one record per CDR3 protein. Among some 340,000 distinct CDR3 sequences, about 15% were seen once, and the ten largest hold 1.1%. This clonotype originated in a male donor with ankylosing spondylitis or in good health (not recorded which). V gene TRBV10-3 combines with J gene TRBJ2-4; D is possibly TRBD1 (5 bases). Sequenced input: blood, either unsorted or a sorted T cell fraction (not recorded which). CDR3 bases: TGTGCCATCAGTGCACAGGAAAACATTCAGTACTTC. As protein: CAISAQENIQYF.